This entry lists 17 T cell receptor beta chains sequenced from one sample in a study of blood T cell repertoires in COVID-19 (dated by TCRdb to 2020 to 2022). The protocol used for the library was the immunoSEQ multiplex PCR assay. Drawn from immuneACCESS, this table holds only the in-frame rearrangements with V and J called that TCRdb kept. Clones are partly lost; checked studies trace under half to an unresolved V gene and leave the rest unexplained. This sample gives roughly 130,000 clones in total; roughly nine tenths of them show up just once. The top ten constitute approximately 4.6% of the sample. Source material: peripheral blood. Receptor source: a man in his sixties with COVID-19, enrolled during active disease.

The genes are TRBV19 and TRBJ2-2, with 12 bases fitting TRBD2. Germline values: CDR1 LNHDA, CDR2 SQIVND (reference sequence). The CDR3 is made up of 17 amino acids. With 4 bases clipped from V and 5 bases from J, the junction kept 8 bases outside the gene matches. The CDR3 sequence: CASSTRTSGIYTGELFF. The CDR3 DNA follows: TGTGCCAGTAGTACCCGGACTAGCGGGATATATACCGGGGAGCTGTTTTTT.

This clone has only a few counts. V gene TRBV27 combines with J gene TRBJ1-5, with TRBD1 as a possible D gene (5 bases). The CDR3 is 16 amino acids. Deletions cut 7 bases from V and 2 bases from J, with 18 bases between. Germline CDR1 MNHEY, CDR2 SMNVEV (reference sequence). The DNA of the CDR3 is TGTGCCAGCAAGGATTCAGGGACTTCGGGCAATCAGCCCCAGCATTTT. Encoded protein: CASKDSGTSGNQPQHF.

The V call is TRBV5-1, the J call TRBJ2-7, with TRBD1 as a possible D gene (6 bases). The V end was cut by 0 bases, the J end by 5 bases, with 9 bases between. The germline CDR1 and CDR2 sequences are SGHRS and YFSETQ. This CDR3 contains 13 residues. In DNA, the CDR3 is TGCGCCAGCAGCTTGGGACAGGCTAACGAGCAGTACTTC. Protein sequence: CASSLGQANEQYF.

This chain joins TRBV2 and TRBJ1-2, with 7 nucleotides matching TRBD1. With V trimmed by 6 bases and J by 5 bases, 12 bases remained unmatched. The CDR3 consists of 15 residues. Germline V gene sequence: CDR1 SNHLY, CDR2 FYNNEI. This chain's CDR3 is CASRVTGEGGYGYTF. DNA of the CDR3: TGTGCCAGCAGAGTTACAGGGGAAGGAGGGTATGGCTACACCTTC.

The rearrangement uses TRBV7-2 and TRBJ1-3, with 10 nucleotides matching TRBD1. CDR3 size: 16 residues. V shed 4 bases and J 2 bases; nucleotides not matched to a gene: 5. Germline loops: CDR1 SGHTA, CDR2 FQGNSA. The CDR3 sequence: CASSSSGTGAGNTIYF. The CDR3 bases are TGTGCCAGCAGCTCCTCCGGGACAGGGGCTGGAAACACCATATATTTT.

The CDR3 region is CGGGGTGNTEAFF. CDR3 sequence (DNA): TGTGGAGGGGGGGGGACTGGGAACACTGAAGCTTTCTTT. The rearrangement joins TRBV30 to TRBJ1-1; tentatively, D is TRBD1 (6 bases). Germline lookup yields CDR1 GTSNPN and CDR2 SVGIG (reference sequence). The CDR3 contains 13 residues.

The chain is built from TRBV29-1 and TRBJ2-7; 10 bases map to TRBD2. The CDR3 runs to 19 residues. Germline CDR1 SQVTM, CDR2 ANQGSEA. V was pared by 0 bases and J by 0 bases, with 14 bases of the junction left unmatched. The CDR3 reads CSVEDRSSGSFLSSYEQYF. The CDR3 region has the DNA TGCAGCGTTGAAGATAGGTCTAGCGGGAGTTTTTTGAGCTCCTACGAGCAGTACTTC.

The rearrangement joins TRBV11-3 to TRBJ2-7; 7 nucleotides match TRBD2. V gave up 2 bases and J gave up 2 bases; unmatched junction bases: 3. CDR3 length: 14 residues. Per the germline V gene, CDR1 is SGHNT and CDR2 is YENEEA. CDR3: CASSLSLAAYEQYF. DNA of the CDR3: TGTGCCAGCAGCTTATCCCTAGCGGCCTACGAGCAGTACTTC.

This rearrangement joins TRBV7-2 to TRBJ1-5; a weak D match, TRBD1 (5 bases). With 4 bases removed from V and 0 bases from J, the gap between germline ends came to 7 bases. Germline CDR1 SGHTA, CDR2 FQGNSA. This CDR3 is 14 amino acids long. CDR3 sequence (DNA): TGTGCCAGCAGCTCTACAGGTAGCAATCAGCCCCAGCATTTT. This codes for CASSSTGSNQPQHF.

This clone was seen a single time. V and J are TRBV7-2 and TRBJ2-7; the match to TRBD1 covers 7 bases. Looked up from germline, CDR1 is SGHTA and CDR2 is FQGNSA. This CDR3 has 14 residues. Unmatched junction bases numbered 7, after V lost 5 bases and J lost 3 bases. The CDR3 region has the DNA TGTGCCAGCAGCATACCGGGACAGCGCTACGAGCAGTACTTC. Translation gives CASSIPGQRYEQYF. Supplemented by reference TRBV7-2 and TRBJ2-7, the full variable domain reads GAGVSQSPSNKVTEKGKDVELRCDPISGHTALYWYRQSLGQGLEFLIYFQGNSAPDKSGLPSDRFSAERTGGSVSTLTIQRTQQEDSAVYLCASSIPGQRYEQYFGPGTRLTVT.

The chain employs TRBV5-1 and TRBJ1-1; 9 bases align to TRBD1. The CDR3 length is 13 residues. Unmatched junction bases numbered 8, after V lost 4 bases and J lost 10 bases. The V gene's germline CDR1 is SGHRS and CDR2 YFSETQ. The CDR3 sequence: CASSPGQGGGAFF. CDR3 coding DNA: TGCGCCAGCAGCCCGGGACAGGGAGGGGGAGCTTTCTTT.

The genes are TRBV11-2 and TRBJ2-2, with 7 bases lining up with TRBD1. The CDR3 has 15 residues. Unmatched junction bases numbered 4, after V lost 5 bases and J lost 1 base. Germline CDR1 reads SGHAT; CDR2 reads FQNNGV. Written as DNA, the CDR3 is TGTGCCAGCAGCGCACGGACAGGGAACACCGGGGAGCTGTTTTTT. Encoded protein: CASSARTGNTGELFF.

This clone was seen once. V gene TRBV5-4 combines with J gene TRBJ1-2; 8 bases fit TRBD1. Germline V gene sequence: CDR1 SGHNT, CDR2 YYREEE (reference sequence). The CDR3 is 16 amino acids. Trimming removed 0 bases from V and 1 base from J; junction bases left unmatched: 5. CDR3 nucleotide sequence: TGTGCCAGCAGCTTGGCCGGGACAGGCAATAACTATGGCTACACCTTC. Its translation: CASSLAGTGNNYGYTF.

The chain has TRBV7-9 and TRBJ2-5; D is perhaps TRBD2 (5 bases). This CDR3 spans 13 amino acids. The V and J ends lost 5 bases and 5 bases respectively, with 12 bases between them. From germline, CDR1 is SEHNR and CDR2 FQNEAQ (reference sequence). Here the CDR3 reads CASSPTTGETQYF. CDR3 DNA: TGTGCCAGCAGCCCCACGACGGGGGAGACCCAGTACTTC.

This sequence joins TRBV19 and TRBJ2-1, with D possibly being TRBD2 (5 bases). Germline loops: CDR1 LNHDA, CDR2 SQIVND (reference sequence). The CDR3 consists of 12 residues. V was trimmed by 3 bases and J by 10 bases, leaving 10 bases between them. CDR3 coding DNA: TGTGCCAGTAGTATCCCTAGCAGGGAGCAGTTCTTC. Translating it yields CASSIPSREQFF.

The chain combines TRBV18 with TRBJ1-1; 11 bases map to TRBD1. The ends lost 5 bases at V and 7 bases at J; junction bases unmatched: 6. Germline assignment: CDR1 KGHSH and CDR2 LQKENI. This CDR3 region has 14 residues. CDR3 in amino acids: CASSAGQGAFEAFF. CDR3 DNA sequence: TGTGCCAGCTCAGCCGGACAGGGGGCTTTTGAAGCTTTCTTT. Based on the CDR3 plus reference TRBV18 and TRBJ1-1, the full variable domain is NAGVMQNPRHLVRRRGQEARLRCSPMKGHSHVYWYRQLPEEGLKFMVYLQKENIIDESGMPKERFSAEFPKEGPSILRIQQVVRGDSAAYFCASSAGQGAFEAFFGQGTRLTVV.

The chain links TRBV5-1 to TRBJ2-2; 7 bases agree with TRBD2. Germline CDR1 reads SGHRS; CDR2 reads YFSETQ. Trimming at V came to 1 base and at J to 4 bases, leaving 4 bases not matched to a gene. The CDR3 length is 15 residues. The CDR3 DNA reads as TGCGCCAGCAGCTTGAGCGGGGAACTCACCGGGGAGCTGTTTTTT. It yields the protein CASSLSGELTGELFF.